This T cell receptor (beta chain) appears in the sequencing data of a study of T-cell memory formation after mild COVID-19. Turning to the study itself: For the most part, TCR clusters were specific to one donor.

Germline V lookup: CDR1 KGHSH, CDR2 LQKENI. The CDR3 covers 14 residues. Trimming left V 6 bases short and J 2 bases short, with 12 bases between. Remarks on this clonotype: Its antigen remains unknown.

Study results and limitations: Clones contracting across day 15 to 85 had a balanced CD4/CD8 profile; later expanding clones leaned CD4+. Pre-infection memory showed some responding clones, and this suggested that cross-reactive memory joined.

The TCR alpha and TCR beta cDNA libraries, bearing sample barcodes and UMIs, were generated by 5'RACE using constant-segment primers. TCRdb reprocessed the 5' RACE reads with MiXCR, giving one entry per CDR3 protein. The sample has around 390,000 distinct CDR3 sequences, about a sixth seen once; the top ten hold 20% to 25%. The sequencing sample was made of PBMCs or a T cell subset sorted from them (not recorded which). The receptor was isolated from a man aged 18 to 30 who had mild COVID-19 (a few samples of this study predate the infection). Cell type and time point are not known. The chain employs TRBV18 and TRBJ2-3; the D gene is possibly TRBD1 (5 bases). The CDR3, as DNA: TGTGCCAGCTCCCCGTTTGGGGCCACAGATACGCAGTATTTT. Amino acid sequence: CASSPFGATDTQYF.